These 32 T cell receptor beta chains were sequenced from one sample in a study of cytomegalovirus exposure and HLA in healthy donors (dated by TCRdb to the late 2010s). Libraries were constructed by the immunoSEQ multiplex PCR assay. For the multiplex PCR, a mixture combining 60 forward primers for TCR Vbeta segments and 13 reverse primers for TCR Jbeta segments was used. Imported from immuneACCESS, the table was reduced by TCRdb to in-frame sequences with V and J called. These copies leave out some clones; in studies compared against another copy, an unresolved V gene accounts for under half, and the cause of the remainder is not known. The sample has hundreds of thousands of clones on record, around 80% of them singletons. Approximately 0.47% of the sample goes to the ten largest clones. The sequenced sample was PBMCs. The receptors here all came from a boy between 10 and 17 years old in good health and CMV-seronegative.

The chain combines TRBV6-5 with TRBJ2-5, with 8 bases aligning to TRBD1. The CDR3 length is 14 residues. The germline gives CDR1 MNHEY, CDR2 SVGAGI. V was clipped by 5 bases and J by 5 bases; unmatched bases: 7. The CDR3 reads CASSRQGLGETQYF. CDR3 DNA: TGTGCCAGCAGTCGACAGGGGCTGGGTGAGACCCAGTACTTC.

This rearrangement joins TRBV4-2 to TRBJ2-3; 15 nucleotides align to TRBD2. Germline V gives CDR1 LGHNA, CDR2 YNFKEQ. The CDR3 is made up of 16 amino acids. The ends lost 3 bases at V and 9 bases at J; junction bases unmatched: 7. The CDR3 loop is CASSQRTSGRGRTQYF. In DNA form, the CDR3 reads TGTGCCAGCAGCCAGAGGACTAGCGGGAGGGGGAGAACGCAGTATTTT.

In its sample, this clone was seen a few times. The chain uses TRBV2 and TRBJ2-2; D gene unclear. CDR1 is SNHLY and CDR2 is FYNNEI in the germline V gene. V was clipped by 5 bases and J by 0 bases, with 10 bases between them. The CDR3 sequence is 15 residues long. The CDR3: CASSPTRANTGELFF. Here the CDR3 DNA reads TGTGCCAGCAGTCCGACAAGAGCGAACACCGGGGAGCTGTTTTTT.

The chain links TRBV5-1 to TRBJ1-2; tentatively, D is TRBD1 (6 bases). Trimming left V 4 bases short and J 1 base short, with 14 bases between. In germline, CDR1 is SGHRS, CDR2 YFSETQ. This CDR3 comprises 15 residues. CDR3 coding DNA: TGCGCCAGCAGCCCCTTTGGGGGCGTTAACTATGGCTACACCTTC. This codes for CASSPFGGVNYGYTF. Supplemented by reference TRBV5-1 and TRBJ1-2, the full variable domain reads KAGVTQTPRYLIKTRGQQVTLSCSPISGHRSVSWYQQTPGQGLQFLFEYFSETQRNKGNFPGRFSGRQFSNSRSEMNVSTLELGDSALYLCASSPFGGVNYGYTFGSGTRLTVV.

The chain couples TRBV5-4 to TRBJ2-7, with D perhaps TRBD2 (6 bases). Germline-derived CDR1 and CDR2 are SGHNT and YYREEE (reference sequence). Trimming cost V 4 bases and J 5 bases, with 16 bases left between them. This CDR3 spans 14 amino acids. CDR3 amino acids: CASSGAGLQNEQYF. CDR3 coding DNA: TGTGCCAGCAGCGGGGCGGGACTGCAAAACGAGCAGTACTTC.

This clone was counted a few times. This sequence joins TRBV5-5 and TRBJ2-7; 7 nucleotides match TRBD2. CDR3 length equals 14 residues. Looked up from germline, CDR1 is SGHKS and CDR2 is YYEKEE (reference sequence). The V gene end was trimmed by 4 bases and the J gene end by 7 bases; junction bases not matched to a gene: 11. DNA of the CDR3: TGTGCCAGCAGCCGCGACCCGGGGGGAGAAGAGCAGTACTTC. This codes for CASSRDPGGEEQYF.

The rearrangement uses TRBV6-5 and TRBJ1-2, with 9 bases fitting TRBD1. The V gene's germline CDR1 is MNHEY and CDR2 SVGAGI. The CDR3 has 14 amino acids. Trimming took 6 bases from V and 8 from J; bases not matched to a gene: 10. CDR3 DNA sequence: TGTGCCAGCAGATACCGGGACAGGGATTACGGCTACACCTTC. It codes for CASRYRDRDYGYTF.

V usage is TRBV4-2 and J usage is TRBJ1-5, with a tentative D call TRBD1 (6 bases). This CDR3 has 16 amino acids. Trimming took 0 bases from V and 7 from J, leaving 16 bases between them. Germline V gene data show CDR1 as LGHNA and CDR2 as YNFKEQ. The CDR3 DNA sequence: TGTGCCAGCAGCCAAGATCCCCCAGGGGTAGAACAGCCCCAGCATTTT. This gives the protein CASSQDPPGVEQPQHF.

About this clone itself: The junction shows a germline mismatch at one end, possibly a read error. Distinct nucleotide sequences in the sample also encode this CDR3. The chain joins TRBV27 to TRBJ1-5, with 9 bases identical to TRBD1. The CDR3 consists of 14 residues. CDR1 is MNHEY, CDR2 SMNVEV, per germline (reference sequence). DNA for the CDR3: TGTGCCAGCAGTAGGACAGGGGAGGGTCAGCCCCAGCACTTT. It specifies CASSRTGEGQPQHF.

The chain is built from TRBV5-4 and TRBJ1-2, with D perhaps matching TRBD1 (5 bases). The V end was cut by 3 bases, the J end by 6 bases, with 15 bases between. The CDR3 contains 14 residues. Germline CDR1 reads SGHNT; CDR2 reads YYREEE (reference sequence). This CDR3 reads CASSSLGDGNGYTF. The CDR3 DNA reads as TGTGCCAGCAGCTCGTTAGGGGATGGGAATGGCTACACCTTC.

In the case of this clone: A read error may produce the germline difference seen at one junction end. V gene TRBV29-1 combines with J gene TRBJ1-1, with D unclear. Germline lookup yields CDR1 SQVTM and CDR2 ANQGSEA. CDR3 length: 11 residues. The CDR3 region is CRVEDGGEAFF. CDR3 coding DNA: TGCCGCGTTGAAGATGGAGGGGAAGCTTTCTTT.

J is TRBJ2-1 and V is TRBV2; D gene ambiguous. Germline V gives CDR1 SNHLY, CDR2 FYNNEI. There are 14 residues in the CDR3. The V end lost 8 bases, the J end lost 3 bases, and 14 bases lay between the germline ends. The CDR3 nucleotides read TGTGCCAGCGATGGGCAGGCCGGCTACAATGAGCAGTTCTTC. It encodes CASDGQAGYNEQFF.

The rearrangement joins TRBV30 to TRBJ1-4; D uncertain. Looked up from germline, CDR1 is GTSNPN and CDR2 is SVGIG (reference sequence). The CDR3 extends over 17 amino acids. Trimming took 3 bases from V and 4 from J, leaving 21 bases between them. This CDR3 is CAWRGGGPTGDNEKLFF. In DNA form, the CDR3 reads TGTGCCTGGAGAGGTGGCGGGCCAACCGGGGATAATGAAAAACTGTTTTTT.

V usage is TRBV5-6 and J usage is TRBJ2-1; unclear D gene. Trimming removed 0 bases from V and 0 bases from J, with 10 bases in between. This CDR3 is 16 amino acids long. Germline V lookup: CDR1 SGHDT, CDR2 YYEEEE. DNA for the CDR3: TGTGCCAGCAGCTTGGTGGGCTTCAGCTCCTACAATGAGCAGTTCTTC. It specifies CASSLVGFSSYNEQFF.

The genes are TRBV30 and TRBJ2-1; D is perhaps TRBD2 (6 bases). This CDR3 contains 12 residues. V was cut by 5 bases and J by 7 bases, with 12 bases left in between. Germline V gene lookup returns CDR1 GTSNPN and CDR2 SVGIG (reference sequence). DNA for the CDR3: TGTGCCTGGGCGGGGTTTTATAATGAGCAGTTCTTC. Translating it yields CAWAGFYNEQFF.

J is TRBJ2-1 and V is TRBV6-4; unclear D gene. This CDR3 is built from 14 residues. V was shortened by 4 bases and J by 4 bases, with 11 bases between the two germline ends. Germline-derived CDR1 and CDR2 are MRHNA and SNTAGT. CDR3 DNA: TGTGCCAGCAGTGTTAGTTCCAGGTACAATGAGCAGTTCTTC. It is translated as CASSVSSRYNEQFF.

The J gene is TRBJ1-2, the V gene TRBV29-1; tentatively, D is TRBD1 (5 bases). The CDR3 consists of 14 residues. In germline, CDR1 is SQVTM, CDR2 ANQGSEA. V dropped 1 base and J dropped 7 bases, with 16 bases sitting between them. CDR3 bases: TGCAGCGTTGAAGTACGGGGGGATGCTAGTGGCTACACCTTC. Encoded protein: CSVEVRGDASGYTF.

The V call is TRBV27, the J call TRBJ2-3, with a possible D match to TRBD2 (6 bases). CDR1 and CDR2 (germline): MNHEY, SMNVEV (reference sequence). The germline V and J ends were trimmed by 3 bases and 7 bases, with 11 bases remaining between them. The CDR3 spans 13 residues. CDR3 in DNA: TGTGCCAGCAGTTTGGGCAGCGGGTATACGCAGTATTTT. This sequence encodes CASSLGSGYTQYF.

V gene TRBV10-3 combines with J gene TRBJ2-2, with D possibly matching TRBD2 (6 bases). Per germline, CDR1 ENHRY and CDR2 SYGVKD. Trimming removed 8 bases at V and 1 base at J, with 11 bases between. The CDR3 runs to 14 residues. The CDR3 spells CAISSARNTGELFF. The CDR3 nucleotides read TGTGCCATCTCTAGCGCTAGGAACACCGGGGAGCTGTTTTTT.

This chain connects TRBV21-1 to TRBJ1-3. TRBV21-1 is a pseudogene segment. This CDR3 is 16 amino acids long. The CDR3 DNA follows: TGTGCCAGCAGCAAAAGCCCTAAAAGCTCTGGAAACACCATATATTTT. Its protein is CASSKSPKSSGNTIYF.

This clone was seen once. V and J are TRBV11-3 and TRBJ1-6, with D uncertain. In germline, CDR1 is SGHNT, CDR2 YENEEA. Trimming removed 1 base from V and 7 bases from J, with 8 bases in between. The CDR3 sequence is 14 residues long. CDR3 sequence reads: CASSLGPENSPLHF. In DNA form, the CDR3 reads TGTGCCAGCAGCTTAGGTCCAGAAAATTCACCCCTCCACTTT.

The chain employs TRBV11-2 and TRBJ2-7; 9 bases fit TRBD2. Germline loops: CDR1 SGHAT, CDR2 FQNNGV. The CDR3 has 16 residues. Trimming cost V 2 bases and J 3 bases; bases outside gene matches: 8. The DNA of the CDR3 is TGTGCCAGCAGCTTATATACTAGCGGGTACCTCTACGAGCAGTACTTC. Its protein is CASSLYTSGYLYEQYF.

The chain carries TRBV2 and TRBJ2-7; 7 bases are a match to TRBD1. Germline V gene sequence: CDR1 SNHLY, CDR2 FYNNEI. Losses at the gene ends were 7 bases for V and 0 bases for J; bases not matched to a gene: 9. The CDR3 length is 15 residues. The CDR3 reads CASNPGGQSSYEQYF. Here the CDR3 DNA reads TGTGCCAGCAATCCTGGGGGACAGTCCTCCTACGAGCAGTACTTC.

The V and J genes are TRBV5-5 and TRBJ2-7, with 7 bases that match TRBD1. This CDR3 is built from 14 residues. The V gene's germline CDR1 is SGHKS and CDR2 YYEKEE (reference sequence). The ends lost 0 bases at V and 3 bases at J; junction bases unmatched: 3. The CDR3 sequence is CASSLGQGHYEQYF. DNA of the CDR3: TGTGCCAGCAGCTTGGGACAGGGCCACTACGAGCAGTACTTC.

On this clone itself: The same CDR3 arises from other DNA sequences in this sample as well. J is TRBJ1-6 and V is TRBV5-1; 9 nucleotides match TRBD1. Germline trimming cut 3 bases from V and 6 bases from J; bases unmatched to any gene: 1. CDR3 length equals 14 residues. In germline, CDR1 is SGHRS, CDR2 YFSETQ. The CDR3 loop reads CASSSGQGNSPLHF. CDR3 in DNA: TGCGCCAGCAGCTCGGGACAGGGTAATTCACCCCTCCACTTT.

The CDR3: CASSQGIGGTGELFF. DNA for the CDR3: TGCGCCAGCAGCCAAGGGATCGGGGGGACCGGGGAGCTGTTTTTT. The rearrangement joins TRBV4-1 to TRBJ2-2; 7 bases line up with TRBD2. Germline lookup yields CDR1 MGHRA and CDR2 YSYEKL. Trimming at V came to 1 base and at J to 5 bases, leaving 4 bases not matched to a gene. The CDR3 is 15 residues long.

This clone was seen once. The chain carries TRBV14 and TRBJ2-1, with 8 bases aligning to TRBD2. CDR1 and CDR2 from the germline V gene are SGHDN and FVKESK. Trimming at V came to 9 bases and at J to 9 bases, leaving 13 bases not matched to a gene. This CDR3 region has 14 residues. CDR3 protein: CASTRTSHNGEQFF. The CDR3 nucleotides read TGTGCCAGTACCCGGACTAGCCATAACGGTGAGCAGTTCTTC.

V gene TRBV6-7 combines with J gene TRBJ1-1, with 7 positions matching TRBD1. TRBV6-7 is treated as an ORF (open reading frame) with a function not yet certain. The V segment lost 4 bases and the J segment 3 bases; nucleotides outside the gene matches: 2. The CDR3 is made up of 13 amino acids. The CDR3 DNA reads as TGTGCCAGCAGTTTACAGGGGTACACTGAAGCTTTCTTT. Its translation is CASSLQGYTEAFF.

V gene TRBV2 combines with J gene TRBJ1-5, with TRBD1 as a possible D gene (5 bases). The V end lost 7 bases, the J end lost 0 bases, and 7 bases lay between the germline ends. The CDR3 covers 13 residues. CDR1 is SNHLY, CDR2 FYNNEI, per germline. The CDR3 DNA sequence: TGTGCCAGCAAGACAGATAGCAATCAGCCCCAGCATTTT. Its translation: CASKTDSNQPQHF.

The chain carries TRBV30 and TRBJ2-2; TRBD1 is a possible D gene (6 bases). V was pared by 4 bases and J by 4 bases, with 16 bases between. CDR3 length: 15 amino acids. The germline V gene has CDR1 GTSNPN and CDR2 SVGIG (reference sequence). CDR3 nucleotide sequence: TGTGCCTGGATTTGGGGGCCCTCGGGCACCGGGGAGCTGTTTTTT. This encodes CAWIWGPSGTGELFF.

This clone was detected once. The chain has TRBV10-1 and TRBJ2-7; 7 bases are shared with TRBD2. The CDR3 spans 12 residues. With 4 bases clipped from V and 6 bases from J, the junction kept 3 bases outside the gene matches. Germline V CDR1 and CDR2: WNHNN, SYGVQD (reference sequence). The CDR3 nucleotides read TGCGCCAGCAGTGCGGGGGGTTCCGAGCAGTACTTC. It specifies CASSAGGSEQYF.

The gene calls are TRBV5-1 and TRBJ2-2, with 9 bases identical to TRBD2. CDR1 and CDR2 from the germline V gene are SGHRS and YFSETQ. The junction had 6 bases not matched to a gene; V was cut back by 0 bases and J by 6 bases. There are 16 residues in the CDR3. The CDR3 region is CASSLGASGNAGELFF. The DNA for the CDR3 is TGCGCCAGCAGCTTGGGGGCTAGCGGGAATGCCGGGGAGCTGTTTTTT.